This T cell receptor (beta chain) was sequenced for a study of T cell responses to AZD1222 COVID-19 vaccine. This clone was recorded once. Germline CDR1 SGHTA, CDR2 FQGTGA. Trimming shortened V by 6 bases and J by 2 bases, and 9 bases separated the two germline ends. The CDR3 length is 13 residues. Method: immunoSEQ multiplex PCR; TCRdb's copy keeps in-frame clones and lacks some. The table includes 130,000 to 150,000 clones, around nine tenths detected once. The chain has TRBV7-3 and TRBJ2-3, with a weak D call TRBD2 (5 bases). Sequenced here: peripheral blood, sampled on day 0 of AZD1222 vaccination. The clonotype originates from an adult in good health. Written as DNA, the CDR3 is TGTGCCAGCAGGGAGGAGGTCACAGATACGCAGTATTTT. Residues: CASREEVTDTQYF.